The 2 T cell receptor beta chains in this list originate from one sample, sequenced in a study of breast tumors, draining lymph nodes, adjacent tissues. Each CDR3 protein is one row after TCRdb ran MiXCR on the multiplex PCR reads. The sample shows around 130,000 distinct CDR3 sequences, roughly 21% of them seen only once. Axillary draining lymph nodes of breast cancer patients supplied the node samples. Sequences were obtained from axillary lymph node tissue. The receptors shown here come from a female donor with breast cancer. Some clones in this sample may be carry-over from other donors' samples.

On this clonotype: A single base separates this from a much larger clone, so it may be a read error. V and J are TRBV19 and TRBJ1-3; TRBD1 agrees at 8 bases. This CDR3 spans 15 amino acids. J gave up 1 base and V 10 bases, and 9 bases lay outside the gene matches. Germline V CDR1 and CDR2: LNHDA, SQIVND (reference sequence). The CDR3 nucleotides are TGTGCCAATGGAAGGACAGGGACTTCTGGAAACACCATATATTTT. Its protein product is CANGRTGTSGNTIYF.

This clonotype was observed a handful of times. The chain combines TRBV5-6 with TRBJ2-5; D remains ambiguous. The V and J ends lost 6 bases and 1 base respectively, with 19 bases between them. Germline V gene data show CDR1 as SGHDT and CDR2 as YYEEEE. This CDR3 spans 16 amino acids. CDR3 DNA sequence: TGTGCCAGCAACCTACAAACCTGGGCAGCCCAAGAGACCCAGTACTTC. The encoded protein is CASNLQTWAAQETQYF. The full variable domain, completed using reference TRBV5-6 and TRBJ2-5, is DAGVTQSPTHLIKTRGQQVTLRCSPKSGHDTVSWYQQALGQGPQFIFQYYEEEERQRGNFPDRFSGHQFPNYSSELNVNALLLGDSALYLCASNLQTWAAQETQYFGPGTRLLVL.